What follows are 15 T cell receptor beta chains derived from one specimen sequenced in a study of spatial heterogeneity in lung cancer (dated by TCRdb to between 2018 and 2021). Findings and caveats that apply to the study as a whole: The tumor nonsynonymous mutation count correlated with the number of expanded intratumoral alpha and beta TCRs.

The library relied on 5' RACE. TCRdb records NextSeq 500 as the sequencer. TCRdb applied fastp at Q25 and MiXCR to the public reads, then kept only in-frame beta chains. Rows are unified per CDR3 protein, each entry keeping the most common DNA and genes. This sample has 8,000 to 10,000 distinct CDR3 sequences in its table, and 13% to 15% of those were observed once. In total, the top ten clones hold around 15% of the sample. The time point label for this specimen denotes: sample taken at primary tumor resection. These TCRs' antigens remain unknown. Sequences were derived from lung tumor tissue, sampled at surgery. These receptors all come from a male donor with early-stage non-small cell lung cancer.

This clonotype was seen many times. Since the library was made to target alpha chains, this beta chain is a stray read and its abundance is not meaningful. The V gene is TRBV29-1, the J gene TRBJ1-6, with 8 bases fitting TRBD1. The CDR3 totals 14 residues. With V trimmed by 6 bases and J by 8 bases, 9 bases remained unmatched. Germline V gene data show CDR1 as SQVTM and CDR2 as ANQGSEA. CDR3 residues: CSVADREWDSPLHF. The CDR3 DNA is TGCAGCGTAGCGGACAGGGAATGGGATTCACCCCTCCACTTT.

This clonotype was found many times. In a library made to pick up alpha chains, this beta chain is a stray read with a size that means little. The gene calls are TRBV20-1 and TRBJ2-5; the match to TRBD2 covers 8 bases. The germline V gene encodes CDR1 DFQATT and CDR2 SNEGSKA (reference sequence). This CDR3 comprises 15 residues. V trimming: 0 bases; J trimming: 2 bases; junction bases outside the gene matches: 5. CDR3 residues: CSAREGAGEQETQYF. In DNA form, the CDR3 reads TGCAGTGCTAGAGAGGGAGCGGGAGAGCAAGAGACCCAGTACTTC.

Concerning this clonotype: A library made for alpha chains picked up this beta chain off target, so its size means little. The V and J genes are TRBV3-1 and TRBJ1-2; D is undetermined. The CDR3 has 14 residues. V lost 5 bases, J lost 3 bases, and 13 bases lay in between. The germline gives CDR1 LGHDT, CDR2 YNNKEL (reference sequence). The CDR3: CASSSRSVHYGYTF. CDR3 sequence (DNA): TGTGCCAGCAGCTCCCGGTCAGTCCACTATGGCTACACCTTC.

This clonotype was seen repeatedly, ten times or more. This beta chain appears as a stray read in a library generated for alpha chains; its size is not informative. The chain carries TRBV20-1 and TRBJ1-1; D is uncertain. The germline gives CDR1 DFQATT, CDR2 SNEGSKA (reference sequence). The CDR3 is 13 residues long. Trimming took off 3 bases at V and 0 bases at J, with 8 bases between the two ends. The CDR3 bases are TGCAGTGCTAGTCAACAGATGAACACTGAAGCTTTCTTT. It is translated as CSASQQMNTEAFF.

Comment on this clonotype: This beta chain is off target for a library built for alpha chains, so its abundance means little. V is TRBV7-2 and J is TRBJ1-1; the D gene is possibly TRBD1 (6 bases). V shed 5 bases and J shed 5 bases, with 18 bases lying between them. Germline V gives CDR1 SGHTA, CDR2 FQGNSA. This CDR3 is 15 amino acids long. The CDR3 reads CASSPQQVRGTEAFF. The CDR3 DNA follows: TGTGCCAGCAGCCCACAACAGGTCAGGGGAACTGAAGCTTTCTTT. The whole variable domain, filled in from reference TRBV7-2 and TRBJ1-1, reads GAGVSQSPSNKVTEKGKDVELRCDPISGHTALYWYRQSLGQGLEFLIYFQGNSAPDKSGLPSDRFSAERTGGSVSTLTIQRTQQEDSAVYLCASSPQQVRGTEAFFGQGTRLTVV.

This clonotype rates as medium-sized. Within a library made for alpha chains, this beta chain is off target, and its count is uninformative. The J gene is TRBJ2-1, the V gene TRBV20-1, with unresolved D. Germline V gene data show CDR1 as DFQATT and CDR2 as SNEGSKA (reference sequence). The CDR3 has 11 amino acids. V lost 2 bases to trimming and J lost 4 bases, with 3 bases between them. The chain's CDR3 is CSARRYNEQFF. In DNA form, the CDR3 reads TGCAGTGCTAGAAGATACAATGAGCAGTTCTTC.

At least ten counts were recorded for this clonotype. The library was prepared for alpha chains; this beta chain is a stray read, so its frequency means little. The chain joins TRBV28 to TRBJ2-7; TRBD1 matches at 9 bases. CDR3 size: 15 residues. Germline V gene sequence: CDR1 MDHEN, CDR2 SYDVKM. V lost 3 bases and J lost 5; bases outside the gene matches: 8. CDR3 in DNA: TGTGCCAGCAGTTTTGTGGGGACAGGGCTCCACGAGCAGTACTTC. Translation gives CASSFVGTGLHEQYF.

The table lists this clonotype with many counts. The library was designed around alpha chains, so this beta chain is a stray read whose abundance carries little weight. The chain carries TRBV2 and TRBJ2-1, with no clear D. This CDR3 has 11 residues. Germline V gene lookup returns CDR1 SNHLY and CDR2 FYNNEI. Trimming removed 8 bases at V and 7 bases at J, with 9 bases between. CDR3 loop: CASRSWNEQFF. In nucleotides, the CDR3 is TGTGCCAGCCGAAGCTGGAATGAGCAGTTCTTC. The full variable domain, with the rest looked up from reference TRBV2 and TRBJ2-1, is EPEVTQTPSHQVTQMGQEVILRCVPISNHLYFYWYRQILGQKVEFLVSFYNNEISEKSEIFDDQFSVERPDGSNFTLKIRSTKLEDSAMYFCASRSWNEQFFGPGTRLTVL.

At least ten counts were recorded for this clonotype. The size of this beta chain means little, since it is a stray read in a library made for alpha chains. The CDR3 loop is CASTPRGQSYGYTF. Written as DNA, the CDR3 is TGTGCCAGCACCCCCAGGGGACAGTCCTATGGCTACACCTTC. The chain links TRBV27 to TRBJ1-2; 7 positions match TRBD1. The germline CDR1 and CDR2 sequences are MNHEY and SMNVEV (reference sequence). The V gene end was trimmed by 7 bases and the J gene end by 4 bases; junction bases not matched to a gene: 9. The CDR3 is made up of 14 amino acids.

This clonotype was counted many times. A library made for alpha chains picked up this beta chain off target, so its size means little. The chain uses TRBV27 and TRBJ1-2; no clear D gene. Germline V CDR1 and CDR2: MNHEY, SMNVEV (reference sequence). CDR3 length: 15 residues. The germline V and J ends were trimmed by 8 bases and 3 bases, with 19 bases remaining between them. The CDR3 DNA is TGTGCCAGCGCCGACATAGACGCAAATGACTATGGCTACACCTTC. Its protein is CASADIDANDYGYTF.

By share of the sample, this clonotype is medium-sized. This beta chain represents an off-target read in a library built for alpha chains; its size is of limited meaning. The genes are TRBV10-3 and TRBJ1-1, with D hard to call. V was trimmed by 2 bases and J by 5 bases, leaving 9 bases between them. CDR1 is ENHRY, CDR2 SYGVKD, per germline. This CDR3 is 13 amino acids long. CDR3 region: CAISEVRATEAFF. In nucleotides, the CDR3 is TGTGCCATCAGTGAGGTTAGAGCGACTGAAGCTTTCTTT.

This clonotype was detected many times. This beta chain lies outside the target of a library built for alpha chains; its clone size means little. V and J are TRBV6-1 and TRBJ1-1; TRBD1 might be the D (5 bases). Trimming removed 5 bases from V and 0 bases from J, with 19 bases in between. CDR1 and CDR2 (germline): MNHNS, SASEGT. The CDR3 spans 17 residues. The chain's CDR3 is CASSFMGFGTVNTEAFF. The CDR3 DNA reads TGTGCCAGCAGTTTCATGGGGTTTGGGACCGTGAACACTGAAGCTTTCTTT.

This clonotype was picked up many times. This beta chain is a stray sequence in a library constructed for alpha chains; its clone size is not meaningful. The V call is TRBV3-1, the J call TRBJ2-2; 8 bases align to TRBD2. The CDR3 is 17 residues long. The V segment lost 1 base and the J segment 3 bases; nucleotides outside the gene matches: 7. Germline V lookup: CDR1 LGHDT, CDR2 YNNKEL (reference sequence). This chain's CDR3 is CASSQGTTSGYTGELFF. In DNA form, the CDR3 reads TGTGCCAGCAGCCAAGGTACTACTAGCGGATACACCGGGGAGCTGTTTTTT.

This clonotype was counted ten times or more. This beta chain appears as a stray read in a library generated for alpha chains; its size is not informative. V usage is TRBV5-1 and J usage is TRBJ2-1, with TRBD2 matching over 7 bases. Losses at the gene ends were 6 bases for V and 5 bases for J; bases not matched to a gene: 5. From germline, CDR1 is SGHRS and CDR2 YFSETQ. The CDR3 has 13 residues. The CDR3 sequence: CASTERGNNEQFF. The CDR3 DNA reads as TGCGCCAGCACCGAGCGGGGAAACAATGAGCAGTTCTTC. Filled out from reference TRBV5-1 and TRBJ2-1, the complete variable domain reads KAGVTQTPRYLIKTRGQQVTLSCSPISGHRSVSWYQQTPGQGLQFLFEYFSETQRNKGNFPGRFSGRQFSNSRSEMNVSTLELGDSALYLCASTERGNNEQFFGPGTRLTVL.

At least ten counts were recorded for this clonotype. A library prepared for alpha chains yielded this beta chain as an off-target read; its size is of little meaning. The chain joins TRBV5-1 to TRBJ2-3; D is possibly TRBD2 (6 bases). CDR1 is SGHRS, CDR2 YFSETQ, per germline. With 2 bases removed from V and 0 bases from J, the gap between germline ends came to 22 bases. The CDR3 totals 19 residues. In nucleotides, the CDR3 is TGCGCCAGCAGCTTCTGGCAGGGAGGTAGCCGGACTAGCACAGATACGCAGTATTTT. This gives the protein CASSFWQGGSRTSTDTQYF.